This is a list of T cell receptor beta chains from one sample in a study of OX40 agonist ivuxolimab in advanced cancers. Clones were sequenced by immunoSEQ multiplex PCR, and TCRdb holds only the in-frame ones, with some missing. The sample holds about 94,000 clones; under 95% are singletons and the top ten take 3% to 3.5%. The material sequenced was CD4+ or CD8+ T cells sorted from blood, taken in a trial of the OX40 agonist ivuxolimab. The origin of the receptors is an adult with an advanced solid tumor such as melanoma, head and neck, liver or kidney cancer. Each CDR3 is given with its conserved first and last residue. Each record gives: clone size, D gene, V gene, J gene, CDR3 protein, CDR3 DNA. D genes are given only for firm matches. Expanded clones are given a class, and other clones once, few, many or no size at all.

clone_size: -
d_call: TRBD2
v_call: TRBV13
j_call: TRBJ2-7
cdr3_aa: CASSTRRASGYYEQYF
cdr3_nt: TGTGCCAGCAGCACCCGGCGGGCTAGCGGATACTACGAGCAGTACTTC

clone_size: -
d_call: -
v_call: TRBV27
j_call: TRBJ2-3
cdr3_aa: CASSLVGSTDTQYF
cdr3_nt: TGTGCCAGCAGTTTAGTGGGGAGCACAGATACGCAGTATTTT

clone_size: -
d_call: -
v_call: TRBV19
j_call: TRBJ1-1
cdr3_aa: CASSIRGEDTEAFF
cdr3_nt: TGTGCCAGTAGTATAAGAGGGGAGGACACTGAAGCTTTCTTT

clone_size: -
d_call: -
v_call: TRBV29-1
j_call: TRBJ2-1
cdr3_aa: CSVSGLGDYNEQFF
cdr3_nt: TGCAGCGTCTCGGGGCTAGGTGACTACAATGAGCAGTTCTTC

clone_size: -
d_call: -
v_call: TRBV6-5
j_call: TRBJ1-1
cdr3_aa: CASSPHWNTEAFF
cdr3_nt: TGTGCCAGCAGCCCGCATTGGAACACTGAAGCTTTCTTT

clone_size: -
d_call: TRBD2
v_call: TRBV11-2
j_call: TRBJ2-5
cdr3_aa: CASSSATGTSGRSQYF
cdr3_nt: TGTGCCAGCAGCTCGGCTACCGGGACTAGCGGGAGGAGCCAGTACTTC

clone_size: once
d_call: -
v_call: TRBV13
j_call: TRBJ1-1
cdr3_aa: CASSSGGGFSLNTEAFF
cdr3_nt: TGTGCCAGCAGCTCGGGAGGCGGGTTTTCGCTGAACACTGAAGCTTTCTTT

clone_size: once
d_call: -
v_call: TRBV28
j_call: TRBJ1-1
cdr3_aa: CASSLGENTEAFF
cdr3_nt: TGTGCCAGCAGTTTAGGAGAGAACACTGAAGCTTTCTTT

clone_size: -
d_call: -
v_call: TRBV28
j_call: TRBJ1-2
cdr3_aa: CASSFGLRVFYGYTF
cdr3_nt: TGTGCCAGCAGTTTTGGCCTCCGGGTCTTCTATGGCTACACCTTC

clone_size: -
d_call: -
v_call: TRBV19
j_call: TRBJ2-2
cdr3_aa: CASSYFQGGTGELFF
cdr3_nt: TGTGCCAGTAGTTATTTCCAAGGTGGGACCGGGGAGCTGTTTTTT

clone_size: -
d_call: -
v_call: TRBV2
j_call: TRBJ2-3
cdr3_aa: CASSERGGGGDTQYF
cdr3_nt: TGTGCCAGCAGTGAAAGAGGGGGCGGGGGAGATACGCAGTATTTT

clone_size: -
d_call: -
v_call: TRBV11-2
j_call: TRBJ2-7
cdr3_aa: CASSFRHRSSYEQYF
cdr3_nt: TGTGCCAGCAGCTTCCGACACCGCAGCTCCTACGAGCAGTACTTC

clone_size: -
d_call: -
v_call: TRBV19
j_call: TRBJ2-5
cdr3_aa: CASSTGPGGPETQYF
cdr3_nt: TGTGCCAGTAGTACGGGACCCGGTGGGCCAGAGACCCAGTACTTC